These T cell receptor beta chains were read from a single sample in a study of control samples from healthy donors and cancer patients. The data were produced by immunoSEQ multiplex PCR, yet TCRdb's version contains in-frame clones alone and is incomplete. The top ten hold 4% to 4.5% of the sample, which has approximately 120,000 clones, about nine tenths seen once. The specimen sequenced was blood. These receptors were taken from a human donor in good health. The donor label of this sample is uncertain. CDR3s include the opening cysteine and the closing phenylalanine or tryptophan. A D gene is named only where the DNA matches it firmly. The size of a clone is reported for some rows only, either as once, few or many, or as a class for expanded clones.

clone size	D gene	V gene	J gene	CDR3 protein	CDR3 DNA
NA	TRBD1	TRBV5-1	TRBJ2-7	CASSLGVGPGGDEQYF	TGCGCCAGCAGCTTGGGGGTTGGACCAGGGGGTGACGAGCAGTACTTC
NA	TRBD1	TRBV9	TRBJ1-5	CASSAGTGGNQPQHF	TGTGCCAGCAGCGCCGGGACAGGTGGAAATCAGCCCCAGCATTTT
few	NA	TRBV6-4	TRBJ2-3	CASSDGAGGGGADTQYF	TGTGCCAGCAGTGATGGAGCAGGGGGCGGGGGTGCAGATACGCAGTATTTT
NA	NA	TRBV28	TRBJ2-7	CASSYRFYEQYF	TGTGCCAGCAGTTACAGGTTCTACGAGCAGTACTTC
few	NA	TRBV2	TRBJ1-5	CASTQGNSNQPQHF	TGTGCCAGCACACAGGGAAATAGCAATCAGCCCCAGCATTTT
NA	NA	TRBV12-3/TRBV12-4	TRBJ2-1	CASSYRVEKFF	TGTGCCAGCAGTTACAGGGTTGAAAAGTTCTTC
NA	NA	TRBV11-3	TRBJ1-4	CASSLAGGEREKLFF	TGTGCCAGCAGCTTAGCGGGGGGCGAAAGGGAAAAACTGTTTTTT
NA	TRBD2	TRBV19	TRBJ2-3	CATAPGGGTDTQYF	TGTGCCACAGCTCCCGGGGGGGGCACAGATACGCAGTATTTT
NA	TRBD1	TRBV11-2	TRBJ2-2	CASSLSGTGNTGELFF	TGTGCCAGCAGCTTATCCGGGACAGGGAACACCGGGGAGCTGTTTTTT
NA	NA	TRBV14	TRBJ1-4	CASSQLADINEKLFF	TGTGCCAGCAGCCAGTTGGCAGATATTAATGAAAAACTGTTTTTT
NA	NA	TRBV5-1	TRBJ2-2	CASTQDSKLNTGELFF	TGCGCCAGCACCCAGGACTCTAAGCTGAACACCGGGGAGCTGTTTTTT
NA	NA	TRBV20-1	TRBJ2-3	CSASRQDTQYF	TGCAGTGCTAGTCGCCAAGATACGCAGTATTTT
NA	TRBD1	TRBV18	TRBJ2-3	CASSPRTGYNTDTQYF	TGTGCCAGCTCACCACGGACAGGGTATAATACAGATACGCAGTATTTT
NA	NA	TRBV5-6	TRBJ1-5	CASSSFRNQPQHF	TGTGCCAGCAGCTCCTTTAGGAATCAGCCCCAGCATTTT
NA	TRBD2	TRBV10-3	TRBJ2-7	CAISDGGSYEQYF	TGTGCCATCAGTGACGGGGGGAGCTACGAGCAGTACTTC
NA	NA	TRBV18	TRBJ2-7	CASSPGPGGPYEQYF	TGTGCCAGCTCACCAGGTCCCGGGGGACCCTACGAGCAGTACTTC
once	TRBD1	TRBV24-1	TRBJ1-2	CATSDGTVYGYTF	TGTGCCACCAGTGATGGGACAGTGTATGGCTACACCTTC
NA	NA	TRBV14	TRBJ2-7	CASSYGRGWEQYF	TGTGCCAGCAGTTACGGACGGGGATGGGAGCAGTACTTC
NA	NA	TRBV7-3	TRBJ2-1	CASSSDRTDNEQFF	TGTGCCAGCAGCTCTGACAGGACGGACAATGAGCAGTTCTTC
NA	NA	TRBV7-9	TRBJ2-6	CASSLEAAGANVLTF	TGTGCCAGCAGCTTAGAGGCAGCCGGGGCCAACGTCCTGACTTTC
few	NA	TRBV29-1	TRBJ1-1	CSVWRGRVFF	TGCAGCGTTTGGAGGGGAAGAGTTTTCTTT
NA	NA	TRBV2	TRBJ1-2	CASSEAQYTF	TGTGCCAGCAGTGAAGCCCAGTACACCTTC
NA	NA	TRBV25-1	TRBJ2-1	CASKQDNEQFF	TGTGCCAGCAAACAGGACAATGAGCAGTTCTTC